The 3 T cell receptor beta chains below were found in one sample sequenced in a study of blood T cell repertoires in COVID-19. Assay used: immunoSEQ multiplex PCR; TCRdb lists only in-frame clones, some missing. The table records roughly 410,000 clones, 89% of them present only once. Sequenced sample: peripheral blood. These receptors originate from a man in his forties with acute or convalescent COVID-19.

This rearrangement joins TRBV27 to TRBJ2-2, with D hard to call. Trimming removed 2 bases from V and 3 bases from J, with 4 bases in between. Germline-derived CDR1 and CDR2 are MNHEY and SMNVEV (reference sequence). CDR3 length equals 13 residues. The CDR3 DNA reads TGTGCCAGCAGTTTAGTCTACACCGGGGAGCTGTTTTTT. This sequence encodes CASSLVYTGELFF.

This sequence joins TRBV28 and TRBJ2-3; TRBD2 aligns across 7 bases. The CDR3 length is 17 residues. Germline V CDR1 and CDR2: MDHEN, SYDVKM. Trimming at V came to 2 bases and at J to 1 base, leaving 9 bases not matched to a gene. Written as DNA, the CDR3 is TGTGCCAGCAGTTTAAGACCGGCGGGAGCGGGCACAGATACGCAGTATTTT. It is translated as CASSLRPAGAGTDTQYF.

This chain uses TRBV4-3 with TRBJ2-7, with D uncertain. CDR1 and CDR2 (germline): LGHNA, YSLEER. This CDR3 is built from 15 residues. The V and J ends lost 4 bases and 4 bases respectively, with 17 bases between them. CDR3 bases: TGCGCCAGCAGCCCCAGCCGAGGCAGCTGGTACGAGCAGTACTTC. It is translated as CASSPSRGSWYEQYF.